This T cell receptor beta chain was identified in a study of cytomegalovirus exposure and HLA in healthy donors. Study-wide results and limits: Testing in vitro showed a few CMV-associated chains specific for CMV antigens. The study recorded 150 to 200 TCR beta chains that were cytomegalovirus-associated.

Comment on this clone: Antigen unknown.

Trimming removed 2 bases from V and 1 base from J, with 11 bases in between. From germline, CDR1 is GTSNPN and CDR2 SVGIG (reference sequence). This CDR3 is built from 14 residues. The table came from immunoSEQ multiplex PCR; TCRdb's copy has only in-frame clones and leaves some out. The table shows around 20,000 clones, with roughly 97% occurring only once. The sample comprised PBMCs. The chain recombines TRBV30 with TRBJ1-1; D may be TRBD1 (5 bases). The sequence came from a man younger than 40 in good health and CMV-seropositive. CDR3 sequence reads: CAWSPLTANTEAFF. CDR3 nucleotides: TGTGCCTGGAGTCCTCTGACAGCGAACACTGAAGCTTTCTTT.